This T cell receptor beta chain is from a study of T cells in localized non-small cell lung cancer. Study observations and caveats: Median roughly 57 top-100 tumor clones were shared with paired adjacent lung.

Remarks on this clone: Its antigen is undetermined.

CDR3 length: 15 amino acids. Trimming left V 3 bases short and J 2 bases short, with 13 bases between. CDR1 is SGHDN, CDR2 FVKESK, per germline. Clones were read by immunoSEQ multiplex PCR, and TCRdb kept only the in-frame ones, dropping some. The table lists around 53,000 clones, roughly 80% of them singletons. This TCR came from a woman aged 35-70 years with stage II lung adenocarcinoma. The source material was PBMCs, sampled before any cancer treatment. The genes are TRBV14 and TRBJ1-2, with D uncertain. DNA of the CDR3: TGTGCCAGCAGCCAGTCAGGACGGGCCAACTATGGCTACACCTTC. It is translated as CASSQSGRANYGYTF.